Presented here are 19 T cell receptor beta chains from one specimen sequenced in a study of cytomegalovirus exposure and HLA in healthy donors. PCR involved 60 Vbeta and 13 Jbeta primers. The assay was immunoSEQ multiplex PCR, and TCRdb's table has in-frame clones only and misses some. The sample yields roughly 160,000 clones, about 80% seen once. What was sequenced was PBMCs. The receptors stem from a man between 18 and 35 years old in good health and CMV-seropositive.

This rearrangement joins TRBV4-3 to TRBJ1-3; 7 nucleotides match TRBD1. CDR1 is LGHNA, CDR2 YSLEER, per germline. V gave up 4 bases and J gave up 2 bases; unmatched junction bases: 8. The CDR3 totals 16 residues. The CDR3 nucleotides read TGCGCCAGCAGCCTAATCAGGGGGTCAACTGGAAACACCATATATTTT. Amino acid sequence: CASSLIRGSTGNTIYF.

The chain links TRBV21-1 to TRBJ1-4; the D segment call TRBD1 is taken from the table without a DNA check. TRBV21-1 is an annotated pseudogene. This CDR3 has 15 residues. The CDR3 DNA is TGTGCCAGCAGCATACAGGGCCTCAGGAATGAAAAACTGTTTTTT. Protein: CASSIQGLRNEKLFF.

Concerning this clone itself: This sample also contains other DNA sequences that code for the same CDR3. The chain employs TRBV29-1 and TRBJ2-3; TRBD1 matches 7 bases. V lost 6 bases, J lost 3 bases, and 6 bases stayed unmatched. The CDR3 has 13 amino acids. CDR1 SQVTM and CDR2 ANQGSEA come from the germline V gene. The CDR3 DNA reads TGCAGCGTGCGACAGGGTGGGACAGATACGCAGTATTTT. It is translated as CSVRQGGTDTQYF.

The J gene is TRBJ2-5, the V gene TRBV7-2; D is perhaps TRBD1 (5 bases). Matching the DNA end better, TRBJ2-7 makes the J call doubtful. CDR3 length equals 14 residues. The germline V gene has CDR1 SGHTA and CDR2 FQGNSA. CDR3 sequence (DNA): TGTGCCAGCAGCTCCGACAGCAAGTCCTACGAGCAGTACTTC. This gives the protein CASSSDSKSYEQYF.

V and J are TRBV5-1 and TRBJ2-1, with D possibly being TRBD1 (5 bases). The CDR3 is made up of 16 amino acids. Germline loops: CDR1 SGHRS, CDR2 YFSETQ. V was pared by 4 bases and J by 0 bases, with 14 bases between. As DNA, the CDR3 is TGCGCCAGCAGCACGCCAGGGTCCCACTCCTACAATGAGCAGTTCTTC. This encodes CASSTPGSHSYNEQFF.

The rearrangement uses TRBV27 and TRBJ1-3; TRBD1 might be the D (6 bases). Deletions cut 6 bases from V and 0 bases from J, with 9 bases between. The CDR3 is 14 amino acids. Germline CDR1 reads MNHEY; CDR2 reads SMNVEV (reference sequence). CDR3 amino acids: CASSRTVSGNTIYF. The CDR3 bases are TGTGCCAGCAGCCGGACAGTCTCTGGAAACACCATATATTTT.

The rearrangement links TRBV30 to TRBJ1-1, with 10 bases matching TRBD1. Germline CDR1 reads GTSNPN; CDR2 reads SVGIG (reference sequence). The CDR3 has 14 amino acids. V was pared by 3 bases and J by 3 bases, with 4 bases of the junction left unmatched. In nucleotides, the CDR3 is TGTGCCTGGAGGACAGGGGGCTGGGACACTGAAGCTTTCTTT. Amino acid sequence: CAWRTGGWDTEAFF.

Here the CDR3 DNA reads TGTGCCAGCACCGGGAACTATGGCTACACCTTC. Protein product: CASTGNYGYTF. The chain links TRBV25-1 to TRBJ1-2, with D hard to call. Germline V gene sequence: CDR1 MGHDK, CDR2 SYGVNS. V gave up 7 bases and J gave up 2 bases, with 5 bases separating them. This CDR3 region has 11 residues.

The chain employs TRBV5-4 and TRBJ2-3; 11 bases match TRBD2. This CDR3 spans 16 amino acids. Per the germline V gene, CDR1 is SGHNT and CDR2 is YYREEE (reference sequence). V dropped 0 bases and J dropped 6; count of bases not matched to a gene: 6. CDR3 residues: CASSLGLAGPRDTQYF. CDR3 bases: TGTGCCAGCAGCTTGGGACTAGCGGGGCCCCGGGATACGCAGTATTTT.

This clone was picked up one time. This chain uses TRBV20-1 with TRBJ2-5; D is ambiguous. V was pared by 3 bases and J by 9 bases, with 8 bases between. There are 10 residues in the CDR3. Germline assignment: CDR1 DFQATT and CDR2 SNEGSKA (reference sequence). The CDR3 sequence is CSASYEAQYF. The CDR3 DNA reads as TGCAGTGCTAGCTACGAGGCCCAGTACTTC.

The rearrangement links TRBV4-3 to TRBJ1-2, with 7 bases that match TRBD1. In germline, CDR1 is LGHNA, CDR2 YSLEER. Trimming removed 0 bases from V and 1 base from J; junction bases left unmatched: 2. The CDR3 is 15 amino acids. CDR3 DNA sequence: TGCGCCAGCAGCCAAGACGACAGGGATAACTATGGCTACACCTTC. Its translation is CASSQDDRDNYGYTF.

The rearrangement joins TRBV2 to TRBJ2-7; TRBD1 agrees at 10 bases. CDR1 and CDR2 (germline): SNHLY, FYNNEI. The CDR3 covers 14 residues. V lost 2 bases to trimming and J lost 4 bases; unmatched junction nucleotides: 2. As DNA, the CDR3 is TGTGCCAGCAGTGAACGGGACAGGGGATACGAGCAGTACTTC. The encoded protein is CASSERDRGYEQYF.

The J gene is TRBJ2-1, the V gene TRBV7-9; 7 nucleotides match TRBD1. J lost 4 bases, V lost 5 bases, and 11 bases had no gene match. Per the germline V gene, CDR1 is SEHNR and CDR2 is FQNEAQ (reference sequence). CDR3 length: 16 residues. The CDR3: CASSARQGTYYNEQFF. Written as DNA, the CDR3 is TGTGCCAGCAGCGCCCGACAGGGCACCTATTACAATGAGCAGTTCTTC. The full variable domain, completed using reference TRBV7-9 and TRBJ2-1, is DTGVSQNPRHKITKRGQNVTFRCDPISEHNRLYWYRQTLGQGPEFLTYFQNEAQLEKSRLLSDRFSAERPKGSFSTLEIQRTEQGDSAMYLCASSARQGTYYNEQFFGPGTRLTVL.

This rearrangement joins TRBV7-9 to TRBJ1-2; the D gene is possibly TRBD1 (6 bases). The germline V gene encodes CDR1 SEHNR and CDR2 FQNEAQ (reference sequence). This CDR3 is 15 amino acids long. Trimming pared 0 bases from V and 4 bases from J, leaving 12 bases between. The CDR3 loop reads CASSLAGRGGYGYTF. The DNA of the CDR3 is TGTGCCAGCAGCTTAGCAGGGCGAGGGGGCTATGGCTACACCTTC.

This clone was seen only a few times. The chain combines TRBV19 with TRBJ1-1; 9 nucleotides match TRBD1. CDR3 size: 15 residues. CDR1 is LNHDA, CDR2 SQIVND, per germline (reference sequence). V trimming: 3 bases; J trimming: 4 bases; junction bases outside the gene matches: 6. The CDR3 DNA follows: TGTGCCAGTAGTATCAACAGGGGGCGAGGCACTGAAGCTTTCTTT. Translation gives CASSINRGRGTEAFF.

The CDR3 loop is CASSLALLADTQYF. CDR3 in DNA: TGTGCCAGCAGCTTGGCACTACTGGCAGATACGCAGTATTTT. V and J are TRBV5-4 and TRBJ2-3; D is unclear. The CDR3 runs to 14 residues. The V gene's germline CDR1 is SGHNT and CDR2 YYREEE (reference sequence). Trimming took 0 bases from V and 4 from J, leaving 9 bases between them.

The chain links TRBV9 to TRBJ1-1, with D unresolved. Trimming shortened V by 2 bases and J by 4 bases, and 12 bases separated the two germline ends. Germline V lookup: CDR1 SGDLS, CDR2 YYNGEE. CDR3 length equals 14 residues. CDR3: CASSVSPGSTEAFF. For the CDR3, the DNA is TGTGCCAGCAGCGTCTCTCCCGGGAGCACTGAAGCTTTCTTT. Filled out from reference TRBV9 and TRBJ1-1, the complete variable domain reads DSGVTQTPKHLITATGQRVTLRCSPRSGDLSVYWYQQSLDQGLQFLIQYYNGEERAKGNILERFSAQQFPDLHSELNLSSLELGDSALYFCASSVSPGSTEAFFGQGTRLTVV.

The chain has TRBV5-1 and TRBJ2-1; 8 bases line up with TRBD2. The CDR3 contains 17 residues. V lost 1 base to trimming and J lost 3 bases; unmatched junction nucleotides: 9. Germline assignment: CDR1 SGHRS and CDR2 YFSETQ. CDR3 nucleotide sequence: TGCGCCAGCAGCTTGCGGCCCACGGGGGGGCTCTACAATGAGCAGTTCTTC. Translating it yields CASSLRPTGGLYNEQFF. The full variable domain, in which reference TRBV5-1 and TRBJ2-1 provide the parts outside the CDR3, is KAGVTQTPRYLIKTRGQQVTLSCSPISGHRSVSWYQQTPGQGLQFLFEYFSETQRNKGNFPGRFSGRQFSNSRSEMNVSTLELGDSALYLCASSLRPTGGLYNEQFFGPGTRLTVL.

With regard to this clone: Sequence at one end of the junction differs from germline and may be a read error. The chain couples TRBV7-9 to TRBJ2-5; 8 nucleotides match TRBD2. There are 14 residues in the CDR3. Looked up from germline, CDR1 is SEHNR and CDR2 is FQNEAQ (reference sequence). The CDR3 DNA is TGTGCCAGCAGCCCCGGACTAGCCGCCGAGACCCGGTACTTC. It encodes CASSPGLAAETRYF.